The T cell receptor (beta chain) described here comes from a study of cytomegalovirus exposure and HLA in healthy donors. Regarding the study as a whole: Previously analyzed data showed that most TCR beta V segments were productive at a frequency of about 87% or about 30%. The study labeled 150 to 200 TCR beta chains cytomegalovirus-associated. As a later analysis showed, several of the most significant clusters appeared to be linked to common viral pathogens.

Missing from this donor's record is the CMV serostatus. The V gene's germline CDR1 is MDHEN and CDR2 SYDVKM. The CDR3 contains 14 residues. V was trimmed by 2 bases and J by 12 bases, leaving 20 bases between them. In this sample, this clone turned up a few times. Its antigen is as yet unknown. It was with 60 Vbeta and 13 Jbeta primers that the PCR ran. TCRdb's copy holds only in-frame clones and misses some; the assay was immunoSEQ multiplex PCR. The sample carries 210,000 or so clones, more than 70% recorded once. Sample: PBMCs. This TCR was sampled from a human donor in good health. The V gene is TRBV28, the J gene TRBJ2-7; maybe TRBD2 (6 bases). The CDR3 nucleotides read TGTGCCAGCAGTTTAAGTGTCGGGACGCGGGGTGGGTACTTC. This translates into CASSLSVGTRGGYF.